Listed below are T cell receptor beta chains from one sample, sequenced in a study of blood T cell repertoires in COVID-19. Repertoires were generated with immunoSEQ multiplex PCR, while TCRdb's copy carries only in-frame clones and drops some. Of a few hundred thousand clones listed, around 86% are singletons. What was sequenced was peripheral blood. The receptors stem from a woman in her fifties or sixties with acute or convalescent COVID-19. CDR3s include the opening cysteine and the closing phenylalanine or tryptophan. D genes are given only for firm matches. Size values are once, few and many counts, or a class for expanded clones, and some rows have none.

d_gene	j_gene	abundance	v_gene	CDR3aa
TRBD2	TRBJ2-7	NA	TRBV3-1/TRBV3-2	CASSQAHSGRYEQYF
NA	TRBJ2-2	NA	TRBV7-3	CASSQMAGPGELFF
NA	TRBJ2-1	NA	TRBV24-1	CATSDLSGSYNEQFF
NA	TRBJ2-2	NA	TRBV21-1	CASSKVGRKHTGELFF
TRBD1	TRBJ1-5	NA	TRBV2	CASRDGTGRNQPQHF
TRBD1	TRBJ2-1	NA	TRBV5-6	CASSLVDRDRANEQFF
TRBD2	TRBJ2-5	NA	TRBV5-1	CASSQSPTGTSGKEETQYF
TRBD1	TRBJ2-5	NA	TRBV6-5	CASSQDRGAETQYF
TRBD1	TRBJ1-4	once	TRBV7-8	CASSKTGGSTNEKLFF
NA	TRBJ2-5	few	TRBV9	CASSVEPRGKETQYF
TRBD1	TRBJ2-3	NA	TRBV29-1	CSVVRDRSTDTQYF
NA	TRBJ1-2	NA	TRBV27	CASSLDRNYGYTF
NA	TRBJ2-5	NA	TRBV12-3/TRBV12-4	CASSLGGSPTQYF
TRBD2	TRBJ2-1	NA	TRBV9	CASSVGRRTSGYNEQFF
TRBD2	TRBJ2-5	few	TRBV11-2	CASSRIVREGRLETQYF
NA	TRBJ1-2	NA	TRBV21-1	CASSKDGGRINYGYTF
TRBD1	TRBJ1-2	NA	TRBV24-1	CATSDRDSLYYGYTF
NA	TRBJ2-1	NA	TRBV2	CASSGTEDEQFF
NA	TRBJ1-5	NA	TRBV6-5	CASIREGNQPQHF
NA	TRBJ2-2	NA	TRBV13	CASSHRNTGELFF
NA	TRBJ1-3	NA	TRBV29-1	CSVSGTLSSGNTIYF
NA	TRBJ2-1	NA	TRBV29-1	CSVEDPRESSYNEQFF
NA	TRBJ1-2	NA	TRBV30	CGQELNYGYTF
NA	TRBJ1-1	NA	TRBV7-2	CASILGRANTEAFF
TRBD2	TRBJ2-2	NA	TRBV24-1	CATSATSGGGELFF
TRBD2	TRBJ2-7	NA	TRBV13	CASSLGVLAGVSRVQYF
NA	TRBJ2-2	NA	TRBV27	CASRDRSRYTPAGELFF
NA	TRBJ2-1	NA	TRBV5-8	CASSLDVGLGEQFF
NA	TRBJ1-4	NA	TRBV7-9	CASSFSRQESTNEKLFF
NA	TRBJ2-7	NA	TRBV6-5	CASSYPRGSYEQYF
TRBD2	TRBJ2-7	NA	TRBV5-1	CASSLAPGLGFYEQYF
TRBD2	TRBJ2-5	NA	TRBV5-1	CASSWTSGRAVTQYF
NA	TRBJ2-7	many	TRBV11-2	CASSRDIVSYEQYF
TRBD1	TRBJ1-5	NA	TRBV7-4	CASSPGTGGRRPQHF
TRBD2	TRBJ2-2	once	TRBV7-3	CASSFSGDTGELFF
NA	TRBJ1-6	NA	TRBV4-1	CASSQGGLGSYNSPLHF
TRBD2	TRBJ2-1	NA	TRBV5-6	CASSIQRSSGSYNEQFF
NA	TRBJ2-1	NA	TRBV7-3	CASSLTAVYNEQFF
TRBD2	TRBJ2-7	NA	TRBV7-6	CASSLGLAGGPYEQYF
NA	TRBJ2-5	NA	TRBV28	CASSLEQGRFGETQYF
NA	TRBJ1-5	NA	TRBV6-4	CASRLPSGRGDQPQHF
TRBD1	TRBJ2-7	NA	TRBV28	CASSDPGQGLHEQYF
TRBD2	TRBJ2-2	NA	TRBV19	CASSTGLAGNTGELFF
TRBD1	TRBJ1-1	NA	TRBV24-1	CATSLGTGGSEAFF